The 4 T cell receptor beta chains listed next were all sequenced from one sample in a study of T-cell memory formation after mild COVID-19. TCRdb itself ran the 5' RACE reads through MiXCR, one entry per CDR3 protein. The sample lists 40,000 to 55,000 distinct CDR3 sequences, 12% seen once, with 24% in the top ten. Material for sequencing was PBMCs or a T cell subset sorted from them (not recorded which). Source of these receptors: a man younger than 30 who had mild COVID-19 (a few samples of this study predate the infection). Cell type and time point are not known.

The chain employs TRBV7-2 and TRBJ2-3; D possibly uses TRBD1 or TRBD2 (6 bases each). This CDR3 is 15 amino acids long. The V end lost 2 bases, the J end lost 4 bases, and 13 bases lay between the germline ends. Looked up from germline, CDR1 is SGHTA and CDR2 is FQGNSA. CDR3 nucleotide sequence: TGTGCCAGCAGCTTACTTGGGGGCGGGGCAGATACGCAGTATTTT. This codes for CASSLLGGGADTQYF.

This chain links TRBV24-1 with TRBJ2-3; TRBD1 aligns across 8 bases. Germline V CDR1 and CDR2: KGHDR, SFDVKD. With V trimmed by 10 bases and J by 6 bases, 8 bases remained unmatched. The CDR3 has 13 residues. The CDR3 DNA follows: TGTGCCACGGAAGGATGGACAGGGGATACGCAGTATTTT. As protein: CATEGWTGDTQYF.

The sample holds many counts of this clonotype. This sequence joins TRBV4-3 and TRBJ2-5, with a possible D match to TRBD1 (5 bases). V gave up 1 base and J gave up 0 bases, with 9 bases separating them. The CDR3 extends over 15 amino acids. Germline assignment: CDR1 LGHNA and CDR2 YSLEER. The CDR3 reads CASSQGQGYQETQYF. CDR3 in DNA: TGCGCCAGCAGCCAAGGGCAGGGCTACCAAGAGACCCAGTACTTC.

The chain couples TRBV20-1 to TRBJ1-2, with TRBD1 as a possible D gene (5 bases). Between the trimmed V and J ends, which lost 1 base and 3 bases, there was a span of 12 bases. Germline V gene sequence: CDR1 DFQATT, CDR2 SNEGSKA (reference sequence). The CDR3 is 14 residues long. CDR3 DNA: TGCAGTGCTAGAGCCGGGGGGGACTACTATGGCTACACCTTC. This codes for CSARAGGDYYGYTF.